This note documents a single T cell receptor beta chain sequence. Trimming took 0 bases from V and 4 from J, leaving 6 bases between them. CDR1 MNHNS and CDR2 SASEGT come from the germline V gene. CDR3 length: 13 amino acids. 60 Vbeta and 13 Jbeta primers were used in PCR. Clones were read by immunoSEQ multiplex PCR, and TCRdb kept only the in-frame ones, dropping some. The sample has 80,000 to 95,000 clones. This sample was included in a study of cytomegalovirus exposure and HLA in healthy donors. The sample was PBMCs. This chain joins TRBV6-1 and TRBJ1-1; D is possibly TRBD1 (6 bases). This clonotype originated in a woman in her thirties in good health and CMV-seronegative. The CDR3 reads CASSEAQGTEAFF. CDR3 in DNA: TGTGCCAGCAGTGAAGCACAGGGCACTGAAGCTTTCTTT.